What follows are 13 T cell receptor beta chains derived from one specimen sequenced in a study of blood T cell repertoires in COVID-19. This table comes from immunoSEQ multiplex PCR, and its TCRdb copy is limited to in-frame clones, with some not included. The sample carries about 78,000 clones, about 89% recorded once. Sequenced input: peripheral blood. The receptors stem from a man in his fifties with active or convalescent COVID-19.

This sequence joins TRBV11-2 and TRBJ2-7, with D maybe TRBD2 (6 bases). CDR1 and CDR2 from the germline V gene are SGHAT and FQNNGV. The CDR3 runs 13 residues. The V and J ends lost 4 bases and 0 bases respectively, with 7 bases between them. CDR3 region: CASSSGVSYEQYV. The CDR3 DNA reads as TGTGCCAGCAGCTCGGGAGTCTCCTACGAGCAGTACGTC.

V usage is TRBV20-1 and J usage is TRBJ2-7; 8 positions match TRBD1. Germline CDR1 and CDR2: DFQATT and SNEGSKA (reference sequence). V lost 3 bases, J lost 6 bases, and 4 bases stayed unmatched. CDR3 length: 12 amino acids. CDR3 region: CSASGQGGEQYF. In nucleotides, the CDR3 is TGCAGTGCTAGTGGACAGGGCGGCGAGCAGTACTTC.

This clone was detected once. The chain couples TRBV7-2 to TRBJ2-1, with D perhaps TRBD2 (5 bases). The CDR3 sequence is 15 residues long. V was trimmed by 1 base and J by 4 bases, leaving 11 bases between them. Germline V gene lookup returns CDR1 SGHTA and CDR2 FQGNSA. CDR3 in amino acids: CASSLGVSEYNEQFF. CDR3 bases: TGTGCCAGCAGCTTAGGTGTTAGCGAGTACAATGAGCAGTTCTTC.

The chain carries TRBV18 and TRBJ2-7; maybe TRBD1 (5 bases). The CDR3 loop spans 13 amino acids. CDR1 and CDR2 from the germline V gene are KGHSH and LQKENI. Trimming stripped 1 base from V and 2 bases from J, with 6 bases between. CDR3 amino acids: CASSPQGTYEQYF. CDR3 DNA sequence: TGTGCCAGCTCACCACAGGGGACCTACGAGCAGTACTTC.

The chain links TRBV30 to TRBJ1-5, with D uncertain. V was cut by 2 bases and J by 3 bases, with 8 bases left in between. CDR1 is GTSNPN and CDR2 is SVGIG in the germline V gene (reference sequence). The CDR3 sequence is 13 residues long. The CDR3 coding sequence is TGTGCCTGGAGTAATCGGGACAATCAGCCCCAGCATTTT. As protein: CAWSNRDNQPQHF.

This rearrangement joins TRBV25-1 to TRBJ2-1; D possibly corresponds to TRBD2 (6 bases). The CDR3 is 18 residues long. With 1 base removed from V and 0 bases from J, the gap between germline ends came to 16 bases. CDR1 and CDR2 (germline): MGHDK, SYGVNS. This chain's CDR3 is CASSESGGPPGSYNEQFF. DNA of the CDR3: TGTGCCAGCAGTGAATCCGGAGGGCCCCCGGGCTCCTACAATGAGCAGTTCTTC. The complete variable domain, with remaining parts taken from reference TRBV25-1 and TRBJ2-1, reads EADIYQTPRYLVIGTGKKITLECSQTMGHDKMYWYQQDPGMELHLIHYSYGVNSTEKGDLSSESTVSRIRTEHFPLTLESARPSHTSQYLCASSESGGPPGSYNEQFFGPGTRLTVL.

This clone has ten or more counts. This chain links TRBV7-9 with TRBJ2-2, with 8 bases aligning to TRBD1. The ends lost 5 bases at V and 5 bases at J; junction bases unmatched: 7. Germline CDR1 reads SEHNR; CDR2 reads FQNEAQ (reference sequence). The CDR3 sequence is 15 residues long. The CDR3 loop is CASSARQGSTGELFF. CDR3 nucleotides: TGTGCCAGCAGCGCACGACAGGGGTCAACCGGGGAGCTGTTTTTT.

Here the CDR3 reads CASSLAYQETQYF. The CDR3 nucleotides are TGCGCCAGCAGCTTAGCGTATCAAGAGACCCAGTACTTC. The V call is TRBV5-1, the J call TRBJ2-5, with D uncertain. Per germline, CDR1 SGHRS and CDR2 YFSETQ. With 2 bases removed from V and 2 bases from J, the gap between germline ends came to 7 bases. This CDR3 has 13 amino acids.

This chain joins TRBV21-1 and TRBJ1-6; the table gives TRBD1 as D, unverified against the DNA. TRBV21-1 is deemed a pseudogene. This CDR3 has 17 residues. CDR3 sequence: CASSPYRGPTYNSPLHF. Written as DNA, the CDR3 is TGTGCCAGCAGCCCCTACAGGGGTCCCACCTATAATTCACCCCTCCACTTT.

J is TRBJ2-3 and V is TRBV6-6; 8 positions match TRBD1. Looked up from germline, CDR1 is MNHNY and CDR2 is SVGAGI (reference sequence). The CDR3 runs to 14 residues. Trimming cost V 6 bases and J 3 bases; bases outside gene matches: 5. The CDR3 here is CASRGQGWTDTQYF. The CDR3 region has the DNA TGTGCCAGCAGAGGACAGGGATGGACAGATACGCAGTATTTT.

The chain uses TRBV19 and TRBJ2-3; TRBD1 matches 7 bases. The CDR3 spans 13 residues. Germline V lookup: CDR1 LNHDA, CDR2 SQIVND (reference sequence). The junction had 4 bases not matched to a gene; V was cut back by 5 bases and J by 5 bases. The CDR3 sequence is CASSPDREDTQYF. The CDR3 nucleotides read TGTGCCAGTAGTCCCGACAGGGAAGATACGCAGTATTTT.

This chain's CDR3 is CAISGQADTEAFF. The DNA of the CDR3 is TGTGCCATCAGCGGACAGGCTGACACTGAAGCTTTCTTT. V and J are TRBV10-3 and TRBJ1-1; TRBD1 matches 7 bases. The CDR3 is 13 amino acids. Trimming removed 6 bases from V and 3 bases from J; junction bases left unmatched: 4. Germline V CDR1 and CDR2: ENHRY, SYGVKD.

The chain recombines TRBV5-4 with TRBJ2-1, with 7 positions matching TRBD1. This CDR3 region has 15 residues. With V trimmed by 0 bases and J by 2 bases, 2 bases remained unmatched. Germline V lookup: CDR1 SGHNT, CDR2 YYREEE (reference sequence). This CDR3 reads CASSLGQGTYNEQFF. The CDR3 DNA reads TGTGCCAGCAGCTTGGGACAGGGAACCTACAATGAGCAGTTCTTC.